This T cell receptor beta chain was captured by sequencing in a study of tumor-infiltrating lymphocytes in primary liver carcinoma. The CDR3 covers 14 residues. Germline V gene sequence: CDR1 SQVTM, CDR2 ANQGSEA. Trimming took off 4 bases at V and 11 bases at J, with 22 bases between the two ends. Taking about 20-31 mg of unsorted bulk tissue, the authors co-extracted RNA and DNA. Total RNA (approximately 450 ng) served as template for TCR beta cDNA synthesis primed by a constant-region primer. Investigators got TCR beta libraries out of three nested multiplex PCR rounds, done with slightly modified ARM-PCR. Rounds one and two of PCR, each of roughly 10 cycles, were primed with TRBV1-TRBV30 forward primers and a C-beta reverse primer. TCRdb reprocessed the multiplex PCR reads via MiXCR and lists one record per CDR3 protein. The sample includes around 40,000 distinct CDR3 sequences, about three quarters of them seen just once.

Sequenced sample: liver tumor tissue from sampling region 2. Documented subset: tumor region T2, inferior pole. The rearrangement links TRBV29-1 to TRBJ2-3; possible D gene TRBD2, 5 bases. The receptor's source is a man between 40 and 49 years old with primary liver carcinoma and hepatitis B virus infection. CDR3 residues: CSVVSEGSIGVQYF. As DNA, the CDR3 is TGCAGCGTTGTTAGTGAGGGCTCCATTGGGGTGCAGTATTTT.